The 28 T cell receptor beta chains below were found in one sample sequenced in a study of blood T cell repertoires in COVID-19 (dated by TCRdb to the early 2020s). Library method: the immunoSEQ multiplex PCR assay. TCRdb limited this immuneACCESS table to in-frame rearrangements with V and J called. A share of clones is missing; checked studies link under half to unresolved V genes, and the rest is unexplained. The sample table holds about 100,000 clones, of which approximately 86% were seen once. The ten most abundant clones make up approximately 2.4% of the sample. The specimen sequenced was PBMCs or T cells enriched from blood (not recorded which). Source of these receptors: a woman aged 50 to 65 who had recovered from COVID-19.

The chain links TRBV24-1 to TRBJ2-7; 14 bases map to TRBD2. With V trimmed by 4 bases and J by 3 bases, 10 bases remained unmatched. The CDR3 has 18 amino acids. The germline V gene has CDR1 KGHDR and CDR2 SFDVKD. Here the CDR3 DNA reads TGTGCCACCAGTGAGCCGGGACTAGCGGGAGCAAGCCTCTACGAGCAGTACTTC. Amino acids: CATSEPGLAGASLYEQYF.

V and J are TRBV12-3 or TRBV12-4 and TRBJ2-3; D not certain. The CDR3 has 11 residues. V was cut by 7 bases and J by 6 bases, with 8 bases left in between. This chain's CDR3 is CASTYGDTQYF. The CDR3, as DNA: TGTGCCAGCACTTACGGTGATACGCAGTATTTT.

The chain has TRBV9 and TRBJ2-1; TRBD1 is a possible D gene (5 bases). V lost 4 bases and J lost 7, with 12 bases in between. Germline CDR1 is SGDLS and CDR2 is YYNGEE. This CDR3 is 13 amino acids long. CDR3 loop: CASSTGIINEQFF. The DNA of the CDR3 is TGTGCCAGCAGCACAGGAATAATAAATGAGCAGTTCTTC.

The chain employs TRBV30 and TRBJ2-1; TRBD2 might be the D (6 bases). Germline loops: CDR1 GTSNPN, CDR2 SVGIG (reference sequence). The V end was cut by 2 bases, the J end by 2 bases, with 16 bases between. The CDR3 runs 16 residues. CDR3 coding DNA: TGTGCCTGGAGTCCACCCGGGAGTCCGGCCTACAATGAGCAGTTCTTC. This sequence encodes CAWSPPGSPAYNEQFF.

The rearrangement uses TRBV5-1 and TRBJ2-4; 13 positions match TRBD2. The V and J ends lost 3 bases and 6 bases, in that order; junction bases with no gene match: 6. Germline loops: CDR1 SGHRS, CDR2 YFSETQ. The CDR3 consists of 16 residues. This chain's CDR3 is CASSWGTSGTTNIQYF. In DNA, the CDR3 is TGCGCCAGCAGCTGGGGGACTAGCGGGACCACAAACATTCAGTACTTC.

The genes are TRBV24-1 and TRBJ2-3; 7 bases map to TRBD2. CDR3 size: 16 residues. The V segment lost 3 bases and the J segment 0 bases; nucleotides outside the gene matches: 5. Per germline, CDR1 KGHDR and CDR2 SFDVKD. The CDR3 region is CATSDPLSGSTDTQYF. DNA of the CDR3: TGTGCCACCAGTGATCCTCTTAGCGGGAGCACAGATACGCAGTATTTT.

A few counts support this clone. For the CDR3, the DNA is TGTGCCAGCAGCTTGGGAGGGCAAGAGACCCAGTACTTC. This codes for CASSLGGQETQYF. J is TRBJ2-5 and V is TRBV7-8; 7 nucleotides agree with TRBD2. Germline trimming cut 3 bases from V and 2 bases from J; bases unmatched to any gene: 0. Germline assignment: CDR1 SGHVS and CDR2 FQNEAQ. This CDR3 is 13 amino acids long.

The V and J genes are TRBV5-4 and TRBJ2-2; maybe TRBD1 (5 bases). The CDR3 runs 15 residues. Trimming shortened V by 4 bases and J by 2 bases, and 12 bases separated the two germline ends. Looked up from germline, CDR1 is SGHNT and CDR2 is YYREEE (reference sequence). DNA of the CDR3: TGTGCCAGCAGCCGCCTCGACAGAAACACCGGGGAGCTGTTTTTT. It codes for CASSRLDRNTGELFF.

The V gene is TRBV9, the J gene TRBJ1-1, with D perhaps matching TRBD1 (5 bases). The V end was cut by 4 bases, the J end by 1 base, with 8 bases between. The CDR3 is 13 residues long. Germline V gene lookup returns CDR1 SGDLS and CDR2 YYNGEE. As DNA, the CDR3 is TGTGCCAGCAGCCCTAGGGGGAACACTGAAGCTTTCTTT. This translates into CASSPRGNTEAFF.

The chain couples TRBV6-6 to TRBJ2-7; 9 bases map to TRBD1. Per germline, CDR1 MNHNY and CDR2 SVGAGI (reference sequence). This CDR3 region has 14 residues. The trim removed 7 bases at V and 2 bases at J, leaving 6 bases unmatched. The chain's CDR3 is CASNGQGPTYEQYF. The CDR3, as DNA: TGTGCCAGCAACGGACAGGGGCCCACCTACGAGCAGTACTTC.

This rearrangement joins TRBV7-3 to TRBJ2-7; possible D gene TRBD2, 6 bases. CDR3 length: 15 residues. Trimming removed 5 bases at V and 7 bases at J, with 21 bases between. The V gene's germline CDR1 is SGHTA and CDR2 FQGTGA. This chain's CDR3 is CASSLQWVGAGEQYF. CDR3 in DNA: TGTGCCAGCAGCCTCCAATGGGTCGGGGCGGGAGAGCAGTACTTC. Full variable domain (outside the CDR3, taken from reference TRBV7-3 and TRBJ2-7): GAGVSQTPSNKVTEKGKYVELRCDPISGHTALYWYRQSLGQGPEFLIYFQGTGAADDSGLPNDRFFAVRPEGSVSTLKIQRTERGDSAVYLCASSLQWVGAGEQYFGPGTRLTVT.

This sequence joins TRBV3-1 (or the pseudogene TRBV3-2) and TRBJ2-7; 9 bases match TRBD2. This CDR3 is built from 18 residues. Germline CDR1 LGHDT, CDR2 YNNKEL (reference sequence). V lost 4 bases, J lost 5 bases, and 18 bases stayed unmatched. The chain's CDR3 is CASSRRGGTSGRIHEQYF. In nucleotides, the CDR3 is TGTGCCAGCAGCCGGAGGGGGGGCACAAGCGGGAGGATCCACGAGCAGTACTTC.

The V gene is TRBV15, the J gene TRBJ2-4; possibly TRBD1 for D (5 bases). The CDR3 is 17 amino acids. Deletions cut 0 bases from V and 0 bases from J, with 12 bases between. Germline CDR1 LNHNV, CDR2 YYDKDF (reference sequence). CDR3: CATSREAPDKAKNIQYF. The CDR3 bases are TGTGCCACCAGCAGAGAAGCCCCGGACAAAGCCAAAAACATTCAGTACTTC.

The rearrangement links TRBV6-5 to TRBJ2-7; no clear D. V was cut by 2 bases and J by 7 bases, with 9 bases left in between. Germline CDR1 reads MNHEY; CDR2 reads SVGAGI. This CDR3 has 12 residues. CDR3: CASSYLSGEQYF. The CDR3 coding sequence is TGTGCCAGCAGTTACCTTTCCGGGGAGCAGTACTTC.

V usage is TRBV7-9 and J usage is TRBJ1-6; D is undetermined. Trimming stripped 8 bases from V and 0 bases from J, with 11 bases between. Germline CDR1 reads SEHNR; CDR2 reads FQNEAQ (reference sequence). This CDR3 comprises 15 residues. Here the CDR3 reads CASGGGSSYNSPLHF. The CDR3 DNA reads TGTGCCAGCGGCGGCGGAAGCTCCTATAATTCACCCCTCCACTTT.

The chain recombines TRBV27 with TRBJ2-1; 7 nucleotides line up with TRBD2. With 3 bases clipped from V and 5 bases from J, the junction kept 7 bases outside the gene matches. This CDR3 spans 15 amino acids. Germline V gene lookup returns CDR1 MNHEY and CDR2 SMNVEV (reference sequence). This CDR3 is CASSLGGGRNNEQFF. The CDR3 DNA follows: TGTGCCAGCAGTTTGGGCGGGGGAAGAAACAATGAGCAGTTCTTC.

V gene TRBV5-1 combines with J gene TRBJ2-7, with 8 positions matching TRBD2. The CDR3 length is 16 residues. Per the germline V gene, CDR1 is SGHRS and CDR2 is YFSETQ. The V segment lost 4 bases and the J segment 2 bases; nucleotides outside the gene matches: 11. The CDR3 loop reads CASSPRVAGGTYEQYF. The CDR3 DNA is TGCGCCAGCAGCCCGAGAGTTGCGGGAGGAACCTACGAGCAGTACTTC.

The chain uses TRBV30 and TRBJ1-1; a weak D match, TRBD1 (5 bases). Looked up from germline, CDR1 is GTSNPN and CDR2 is SVGIG (reference sequence). The CDR3 length is 15 residues. The V and J ends lost 5 bases and 0 bases respectively, with 16 bases between them. CDR3 loop: CAWGVTGLMNTEAFF. The CDR3 DNA is TGTGCCTGGGGGGTTACGGGACTGATGAACACTGAAGCTTTCTTT.

This clone was observed a single time. The chain is built from TRBV28 and TRBJ2-3; 9 nucleotides match TRBD1. This CDR3 region has 15 residues. Trimming took 5 bases from V and 4 from J; bases not matched to a gene: 7. CDR1 MDHEN and CDR2 SYDVKM come from the germline V gene. CDR3 sequence: CASSPRGQGSDTQYF. The DNA for the CDR3 is TGTGCCAGCAGTCCGAGGGGACAGGGATCAGATACGCAGTATTTT.

The chain carries TRBV12-3 or TRBV12-4 and TRBJ1-5; tentatively, D is TRBD1 (5 bases). V lost 3 bases and J lost 13, with 13 bases in between. CDR3 length: 12 residues. CDR3 sequence: CASSLVGGTQHF. The CDR3 nucleotides read TGTGCCAGCAGTTTGGTGGGGGGGACTCAGCATTTT.

This chain connects TRBV28 to TRBJ2-1; TRBD1 agrees at 7 bases. Trimming at V came to 2 bases and at J to 9 bases, leaving 7 bases not matched to a gene. The germline CDR1 and CDR2 sequences are MDHEN and SYDVKM. The length of the CDR3 is 14 residues. CDR3 coding DNA: TGTGCCAGCAGTTTACAGGGGGAGTGGGGTGAGCAGTTCTTC. It codes for CASSLQGEWGEQFF.

CDR3 protein: CATNPTGANTEAFF. For the CDR3, the DNA is TGTGCCACAAATCCGACAGGGGCAAACACTGAAGCTTTCTTT. This chain uses TRBV10-3 with TRBJ1-1; TRBD1 agrees at 8 bases. Germline V gene data show CDR1 as ENHRY and CDR2 as SYGVKD. The CDR3 sequence is 14 residues long. J lost 2 bases, V lost 10 bases, and 9 bases had no gene match.

The chain joins TRBV27 to TRBJ1-6, with a tentative D call TRBD1 (5 bases). V was clipped by 5 bases and J by 5 bases, with 7 bases between them. The CDR3 spans 13 residues. CDR1 is MNHEY, CDR2 SMNVEV, per germline (reference sequence). The CDR3 region has the DNA TGTGCCAGCAGTCGGGGGGATAATTCACCCCTCCACTTT. It is translated as CASSRGDNSPLHF.

The chain employs TRBV30 and TRBJ2-1, with 7 bases aligning to TRBD2. This CDR3 is 15 amino acids long. Looked up from germline, CDR1 is GTSNPN and CDR2 is SVGIG (reference sequence). Unmatched junction bases numbered 10, after V lost 8 bases and J lost 0 bases. CDR3 in DNA: TGTGCCATGCCCGCCCGGGGGGTCTCCTACAATGAGCAGTTCTTC. Its translation: CAMPARGVSYNEQFF.

The chain uses TRBV9 and TRBJ2-3; perhaps TRBD2 as D (5 bases). Germline loops: CDR1 SGDLS, CDR2 YYNGEE. CDR3 length: 15 residues. Trimming removed 7 bases from V and 0 bases from J, with 15 bases in between. As DNA, the CDR3 is TGTGCCAGCGGGCGACGTGGCGGGAGCACAGATACGCAGTATTTT. Its translation is CASGRRGGSTDTQYF.

The gene calls are TRBV10-1 and TRBJ2-1; the D is unclear. The CDR3 has 13 amino acids. Trimming cost V 3 bases and J 5 bases, with 8 bases left between them. In germline, CDR1 is WNHNN, CDR2 SYGVQD (reference sequence). The CDR3: CASSDPPNNEQFF. Here the CDR3 DNA reads TGCGCCAGCAGTGACCCACCTAACAATGAGCAGTTCTTC.

Points on this clone: The conserved phenylalanine or tryptophan is not found at the CDR3 terminus, so this likely reflects a read error. The DNA is left out, because the CDR3 cannot be placed on it with certainty; the CDR3 is given as TCRdb lists it. The chain is built from TRBV23-1 and TRBJ1-1; the DNA was not compared with TRBD1, the D call given in the table. TRBV23-1 is flagged as an ORF with uncertain function. The CDR3 adds up to 11 amino acids, both ends counted. The CDR3 loop is CASSQTTTVAA.

Details on this clone: Other DNA sequences of this sample code for an identical CDR3. The rearrangement uses TRBV5-4 and TRBJ2-5; 8 bases are a match to TRBD2. CDR1 SGHNT and CDR2 YYREEE come from the germline V gene (reference sequence). Trimming cost V 2 bases and J 1 base; bases outside gene matches: 4. There are 15 residues in the CDR3. The CDR3 coding sequence is TGTGCCAGCAGCTTAGCTACTAGCGGCCAAGAGACCCAGTACTTC. Translated: CASSLATSGQETQYF.